The 11 T cell receptor beta chains below were found in one sample sequenced in a study of tumor-infiltrating lymphocytes in primary liver carcinoma (dated by TCRdb to about 2017). Sequenced using an Illumina HiSeq 2500. Starting from 450 to 500 ng total RNA, TCRbeta-specific cDNA was produced by reverse transcription with a constant-region primer and ProtoScript II reverse transcriptase. Three nested multiplex PCR rounds, following a slightly modified ARM-PCR procedure, were used to build the TCRbeta libraries. The first two PCR rounds used multiplex TRBV1-TRBV30 forward primers with a Cbeta reverse primer, each for about 11 cycles. TCRdb handled the public reads itself, with Q25 trimming in fastp and clone calling in MiXCR, and kept productive beta chains. Merged by CDR3 protein, the rows form single entries marked with the most common genes and DNA. Recorded for this sample are almost 200,000 distinct CDR3 sequences; around 60% of them occurred a single time. The top ten hold around 7.1% of the sample.

TRIzol reagent was used to extract blood RNA from unsorted whole blood, while the DNeasy Blood & Tissue kit provided the germline DNA. The material sequenced was peripheral blood. The receptors stem from a woman aged 55-70 years with primary liver carcinoma and hepatitis B virus infection.

Turning to this clonotype: Since a much larger clone is just one base distant, this may be a read error. The chain is built from TRBV28 and TRBJ2-1, with 7 bases lining up with TRBD2. The CDR3 spans 14 residues. The germline V gene encodes CDR1 MDHEN and CDR2 SYDVKM. V lost 5 bases to trimming and J lost 9 bases; unmatched junction nucleotides: 10. The CDR3 region has the DNA TGTGCCAGCAGTAGCCTGCGGGAGTCCTCTGAGCAGTTCTTC. It codes for CASSSLRESSEQFF.

A note on this clonotype: At one end the junction does not follow the germline gene, possibly because of a read error. V gene TRBV5-5 combines with J gene TRBJ1-5, with D unresolved. Germline assignment: CDR1 SGHKS and CDR2 YYEKEE (reference sequence). This CDR3 is 14 amino acids long. CDR3 nucleotide sequence: TGTGCCAACAGCTTATGGGTTAGCAATCAGCCCCAGCATTTT. Amino acid sequence: CANSLWVSNQPQHF.

Concerning this clonotype itself: A much larger clone differs from this one at a single base, so this may be a read error. The rearrangement joins TRBV5-5 to TRBJ2-5; D not certain. The last part of the DNA fits TRBJ2-1 better; the J call may be wrong. CDR1 and CDR2 from the germline V gene are SGHKS and YYEKEE (reference sequence). The CDR3 loop spans 11 amino acids. DNA for the CDR3: TGTGCCAGAAGCTTTGGGCAGGAGCAGTTCTTC. This translates into CARSFGQEQFF.

Points on this clonotype: At one end, the junction sequence differs from germline, possibly due to a read error. This chain connects TRBV11-2 to TRBJ2-5; D possibly corresponds to TRBD2 (7 bases). This CDR3 contains 15 residues. CDR1 is SGHAT, CDR2 FQNNGV, per germline. The CDR3 nucleotides read TGTGCCAGCAGTTTAGTGCGGGGGCGGGGGAAGACCCAGTACTTC. It is translated as CASSLVRGRGKTQYF. Complete variable domain (other parts from reference TRBV11-2 and TRBJ2-5): EAGVAQSPRYKIIEKRQSVAFWCNPISGHATLYWYQQILGQGPKLLIQFQNNGVVDDSQLPKDRFSAERLKGVDSTLKIQPAKLEDSAVYLCASSLVRGRGKTQYFGPGTRLLVL.

The chain employs TRBV29-1 and TRBJ2-1; D is ambiguous. The CDR3 covers 14 residues. Germline CDR1 reads SQVTM; CDR2 reads ANQGSEA. CDR3 in DNA: TGCAGTGTTCATCAGATCGGGTGGTACAATGAGCAGTTCTTC. Its translation: CSVHQIGWYNEQFF.

Comment on this clonotype: A read error may account for a junction end that differs from germline. The chain uses TRBV11-2 and TRBJ2-4; D uncertain. Germline V lookup: CDR1 SGHAT, CDR2 FQNNGV. This CDR3 has 14 amino acids. CDR3 in amino acids: CVSSGTGYKNIQYF. The CDR3 DNA follows: TGTGTCAGCAGTGGAACCGGGTACAAAAACATTCAGTACTTC.

As concerns this clonotype: The junction differs from germline at one of its ends, possibly a read error. This chain uses TRBV11-1 with TRBJ2-5; possibly TRBD1 or TRBD2 for D (6 bases each). CDR1 and CDR2 (germline): SGHAT, FQDESV (reference sequence). The CDR3 is 12 amino acids. The CDR3 protein is CVSSNRGQTQYF. The CDR3 DNA is TGTGTCAGCAGTAACCGGGGGCAGACCCAGTACTTC. Using reference TRBV11-1 and TRBJ2-5 for the parts outside the CDR3, the full variable domain is EAEVAQSPRYKITEKSQAVAFWCDPISGHATLYWYRQILGQGPELLVQFQDESVVDDSQLPKDRFSAERLKGVDSTLKIQPAELGDSAMYLCVSSNRGQTQYFGPGTRLLVL.

This clonotype is a singleton in its sample. A read error may account for a junction end that differs from germline. V usage is TRBV14 and J usage is TRBJ2-5, with D unresolved. This CDR3 contains 14 residues. Germline V gives CDR1 SGHDN, CDR2 FVKESK. Written as DNA, the CDR3 is TGTGCCAGCAGCCAAGATTCAGTCCAAGAGATCCAGTACTTC. Amino acid sequence: CASSQDSVQEIQYF.

With respect to this clonotype: Mismatch with germline at one junction end may stem from a read error. J is TRBJ1-1 and V is TRBV7-9; D ambiguous. Germline assignment: CDR1 SEHNR and CDR2 FQNEAQ (reference sequence). The CDR3 has 14 amino acids. The DNA of the CDR3 is TGTACCAGCAGCTTAAATATGATGAACACTGAAGCTTTCTTT. The encoded protein is CTSSLNMMNTEAFF.

To note about this clonotype: At one end, the junction sequence differs from germline, possibly due to a read error. The CDR3 DNA reads as TGTGACAGCAGCGCCACACGGGCGGACTATGGCTACACCTTC. Amino acids: CDSSATRADYGYTF. The chain combines TRBV6-5 with TRBJ1-2; D is ambiguous. Germline CDR1 reads MNHEY; CDR2 reads SVGAGI. The CDR3 is 14 amino acids.

As to this clonotype: The CDR3 end shows no conserved phenylalanine or tryptophan, and so a read error is likely. Because the CDR3's place on the DNA is in doubt, the DNA is left out and the CDR3 is given as listed by TCRdb. The gene calls are TRBV12-3 or TRBV12-4 and TRBJ2-1; no DNA check was done on the table's D call, TRBD2. The CDR3 has 12 residues if both end residues are counted. The CDR3 protein is CASSSGLAVGYS.